Each of the 13 T cell receptor beta chains below was sequenced from the same sample in a study of T cells in tumors after PD-1 blockade. Profiling relied on immunoSEQ multiplex PCR, and the TCRdb table lists in-frame clones only, not all of them. In the table there are several thousand clones, approximately 67% of which are singletons. The source was tumor tissue, collected after anti-PD-1 treatment. Every receptor here comes from a human donor with basal cell carcinoma.

This chain links TRBV5-6 with TRBJ2-7, with 8 bases aligning to TRBD1. The junction had 14 bases not matched to a gene; V was cut back by 6 bases and J by 9 bases. The CDR3 consists of 14 residues. Germline CDR1 is SGHDT and CDR2 is YYEEEE. This chain's CDR3 is CASKGQADRHGQYF. In DNA, the CDR3 is TGTGCCAGCAAGGGACAGGCCGATCGCCACGGGCAGTACTTC.

This rearrangement joins TRBV7-9 to TRBJ2-2; 8 nucleotides line up with TRBD2. V shed 3 bases, J shed 4 bases, and the junction held 13 bases outside the gene matches. CDR1 and CDR2 from the germline V gene are SEHNR and FQNEAQ (reference sequence). The CDR3 covers 18 residues. The CDR3 sequence is CASSFVRGGISGTGELFF. The CDR3 DNA sequence: TGTGCCAGCAGCTTCGTCCGGGGGGGAATCTCGGGCACCGGGGAGCTGTTTTTT.

This clone has just a few counts. The genes are TRBV5-6 and TRBJ1-2; D call uncertain. Germline values: CDR1 SGHDT, CDR2 YYEEEE. With 6 bases removed from V and 2 bases from J, the gap between germline ends came to 14 bases. CDR3 length: 14 residues. The CDR3 region is CASKLGSGNYGYTF. The CDR3 DNA reads as TGTGCCAGCAAGCTTGGATCGGGCAACTATGGCTACACCTTC.

The chain links TRBV27 to TRBJ2-2; maybe TRBD1 (5 bases). Germline CDR1 and CDR2: MNHEY and SMNVEV (reference sequence). This CDR3 is built from 14 residues. Trimming took 0 bases from V and 4 from J, leaving 6 bases between them. CDR3: CASSLSTGTGELFF. DNA of the CDR3: TGTGCCAGCAGTTTATCAACAGGCACCGGGGAGCTGTTTTTT.

This clone was counted a few times. The chain recombines TRBV5-4 with TRBJ2-4; 13 bases agree with TRBD2. V was clipped by 4 bases and J by 6 bases; unmatched bases: 7. There are 16 residues in the CDR3. CDR1 is SGHNT, CDR2 YYREEE, per germline (reference sequence). CDR3 protein: CASSLTSGGAGNIQYF. The CDR3 DNA follows: TGTGCCAGCAGCCTCACTAGCGGGGGGGCCGGAAACATTCAGTACTTC.

The CDR3, as DNA: TGTGCCAGCAGCGACTCGGACAGGGGGCGTCTCTCTGGGGCCAACGTCCTGACTTTC. This sequence encodes CASSDSDRGRLSGANVLTF. This sequence joins TRBV9 and TRBJ2-6, with TRBD1 matching 11 bases. Per germline, CDR1 SGDLS and CDR2 YYNGEE. Trimming at V came to 3 bases and at J to 0 bases, leaving 8 bases not matched to a gene. CDR3 size: 19 residues.

This clone has only one observation. V is TRBV30 and J is TRBJ1-4; D gene uncertain. CDR1 is GTSNPN, CDR2 SVGIG, per germline (reference sequence). The CDR3 is made up of 13 amino acids. Trimming cost V 1 base and J 5 bases, with 8 bases left between them. Here the CDR3 DNA reads TGTGCCTGGAGTGGAAAACAGAATGAAAAACTGTTTTTT. Translation gives CAWSGKQNEKLFF.

The J gene is TRBJ2-1, the V gene TRBV9, with 7 bases aligning to TRBD2. The junction had 6 bases not matched to a gene; V was cut back by 3 bases and J by 0 bases. The CDR3 runs to 16 residues. Germline-derived CDR1 and CDR2 are SGDLS and YYNGEE. Here the CDR3 DNA reads TGTGCCAGCAGCGAGGGAGGGGAGTACTCCTACAATGAGCAGTTCTTC. Protein sequence: CASSEGGEYSYNEQFF.

The chain is built from TRBV4-1 and TRBJ2-1; 8 nucleotides match TRBD1. Germline V lookup: CDR1 MGHRA, CDR2 YSYEKL. This CDR3 has 15 amino acids. The trim removed 6 bases at V and 1 base at J, leaving 5 bases unmatched. The CDR3 spells CASSPDRGSYNEQFF. CDR3 DNA sequence: TGCGCCAGCAGTCCCGACAGGGGTTCCTACAATGAGCAGTTCTTC.

The chain combines TRBV6-5 with TRBJ1-3; 7 bases align to TRBD1. Germline values: CDR1 MNHEY, CDR2 SVGAGI. J lost 7 bases, V lost 6 bases, and 6 bases had no gene match. The CDR3 has 13 residues. CDR3 DNA: TGTGCCAGCAGCCCCGACAGGGAGAACACCATATATTTT. Amino acid sequence: CASSPDRENTIYF.

The sample holds a few counts of this clone. This chain connects TRBV6-1 to TRBJ2-7; 12 bases are a match to TRBD2. The germline CDR1 and CDR2 sequences are MNHNS and SASEGT. V shed 2 bases, J shed 4 bases, and the junction held 6 bases outside the gene matches. The CDR3 has 16 amino acids. As DNA, the CDR3 is TGTGCCAGCAGTGAAATTGGACTAGCGGGATGGTACGAGCAGTACTTC. It encodes CASSEIGLAGWYEQYF.

As regards this clone: The same CDR3 can be traced to other DNA sequences in this sample. V usage is TRBV18 and J usage is TRBJ2-7, with TRBD1 identical over 9 bases. The J segment lost 2 bases and the V segment lost 6 bases, leaving 5 bases of the junction unmatched. CDR3 length: 14 residues. Germline assignment: CDR1 KGHSH and CDR2 LQKENI. The CDR3 region has the DNA TGTGCCAGCTCCGCCGGGACAGGGACCTACGAGCAGTACTTC. Its protein product is CASSAGTGTYEQYF. The variable domain in full, completed from reference TRBV18 and TRBJ2-7, reads NAGVMQNPRHLVRRRGQEARLRCSPMKGHSHVYWYRQLPEEGLKFMVYLQKENIIDESGMPKERFSAEFPKEGPSILRIQQVVRGDSAAYFCASSAGTGTYEQYFGPGTRLTVT.

The V and J genes are TRBV2 and TRBJ1-4; D possibly corresponds to TRBD1 (5 bases). This CDR3 spans 12 amino acids. Germline loops: CDR1 SNHLY, CDR2 FYNNEI. V dropped 6 bases and J dropped 5 bases, with 7 bases sitting between them. The CDR3 DNA is TGTGCCAGCAGCGACAGAAATGAAAAACTGTTTTTT. Translating gives CASSDRNEKLFF. Together with reference TRBV2 and TRBJ1-4, the CDR3 gives the full variable domain: EPEVTQTPSHQVTQMGQEVILRCVPISNHLYFYWYRQILGQKVEFLVSFYNNEISEKSEIFDDQFSVERPDGSNFTLKIRSTKLEDSAMYFCASSDRNEKLFFGSGTQLSVL.